This T cell receptor (beta chain) was sequenced during a study of cytomegalovirus exposure and HLA in healthy donors. Healthy bone marrow donors formed the donor group. Vbeta (60) and Jbeta (13) primers were used in the PCR. Only in-frame clones appear in the TCRdb table, and some are missing; sequencing was by immunoSEQ multiplex PCR. The sample consists of 100,000 to 150,000 clones, about 70% of them appearing once. Germline CDR1 and CDR2: MNHNS and SASEGT. With V trimmed by 7 bases and J by 6 bases, 7 bases remained unmatched. This CDR3 region has 14 residues. This chain connects TRBV6-1 to TRBJ2-1; 9 positions match TRBD1. Sequenced sample: PBMCs. This clonotype was sampled from a male donor in good health and CMV-seronegative. The CDR3 DNA sequence: TGTGCCAGCAAGGACAGGGGCGGGTTCAATGAGCAGTTCTTC. The encoded protein is CASKDRGGFNEQFF.